The present T cell receptor beta chain was sequenced within a study of T cell repertoires in cytomegalovirus infection. TCRdb re-derived calls from the reads in MiXCR, one entry per CDR3 protein. Of 400,000 or so distinct CDR3 sequences in the sample, roughly 20% were seen once. Trimming cost V 4 bases and J 9 bases, with 13 bases left between them. The CDR3 covers 13 residues. The germline V gene has CDR1 KGHSH and CDR2 LQKENI. This sequence joins TRBV18 and TRBJ1-5; no clear D. Sequencing was carried out using PBMCs. This clonotype originated in a human donor in good health (CMV status not recorded). Some clones in this sample may be carry-over from other donors' samples. CDR3 in amino acids: CASSLGGHRPQHF. Written as DNA, the CDR3 is TGTGCCAGCTCACTGGGTGGTCATCGGCCCCAGCATTTT. Filled out from reference TRBV18 and TRBJ1-5, the complete variable domain reads NAGVMQNPRHLVRRRGQEARLRCSPMKGHSHVYWYRQLPEEGLKFMVYLQKENIIDESGMPKERFSAEFPKEGPSILRIQQVVRGDSAAYFCASSLGGHRPQHFGDGTRLSIL.